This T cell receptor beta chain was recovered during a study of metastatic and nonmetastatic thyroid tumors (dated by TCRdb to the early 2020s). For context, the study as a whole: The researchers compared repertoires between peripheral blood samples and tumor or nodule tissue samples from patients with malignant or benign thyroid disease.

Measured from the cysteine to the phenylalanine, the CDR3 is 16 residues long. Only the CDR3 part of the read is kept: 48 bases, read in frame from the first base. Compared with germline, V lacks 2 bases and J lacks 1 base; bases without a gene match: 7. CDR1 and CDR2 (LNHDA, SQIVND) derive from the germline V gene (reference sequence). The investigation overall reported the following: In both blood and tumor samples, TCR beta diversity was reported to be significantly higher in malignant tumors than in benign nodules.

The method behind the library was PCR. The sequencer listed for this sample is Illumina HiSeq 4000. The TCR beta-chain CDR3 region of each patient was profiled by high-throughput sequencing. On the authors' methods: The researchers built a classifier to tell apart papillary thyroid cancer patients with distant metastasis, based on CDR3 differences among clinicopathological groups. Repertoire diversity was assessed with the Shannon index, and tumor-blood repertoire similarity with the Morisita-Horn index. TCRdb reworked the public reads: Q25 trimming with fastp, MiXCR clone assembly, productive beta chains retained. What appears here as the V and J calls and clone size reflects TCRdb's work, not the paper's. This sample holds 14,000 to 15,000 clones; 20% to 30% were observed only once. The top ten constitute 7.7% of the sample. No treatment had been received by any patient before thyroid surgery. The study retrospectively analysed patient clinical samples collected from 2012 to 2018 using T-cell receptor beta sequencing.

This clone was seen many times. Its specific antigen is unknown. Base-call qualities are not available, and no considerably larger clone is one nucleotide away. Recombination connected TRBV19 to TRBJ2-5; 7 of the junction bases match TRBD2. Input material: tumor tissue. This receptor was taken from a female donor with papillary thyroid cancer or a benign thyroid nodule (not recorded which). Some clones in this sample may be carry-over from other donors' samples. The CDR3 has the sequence CASSIRASGFQETQYF. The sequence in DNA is TGTGCCAGTAGTATACGGGCTAGCGGCTTCCAAGAGACCCAGTACTTC.